The next 9 T cell receptor beta chains were all read from a single sample in a study of shared clonotypes between healthy human individuals. TCRdb's copy holds only in-frame clones and misses some; the assay was immunoSEQ multiplex PCR. This sample carries about 2.1 million clones, 90% to 95% of them seen once, and the ten largest clones take 1.5% to 2%. Naivety among CD8 cells was defined by CD45RO negativity and positive CCR7 selection, thereby excluding terminally differentiated effector memory CD45RA+ cells. The sequencing sample was made of naive CD8+ T cells from PBMCs. The receptors derive from a man in his late teens or twenties in good health. Some clones in this sample may be carry-over from other donors' samples.

The sample holds one count of this clone. The chain links TRBV7-2 to TRBJ2-1; D perhaps matches TRBD2 (5 bases). Trimming pared 2 bases from V and 2 bases from J, leaving 7 bases between. This CDR3 is built from 14 residues. In germline, CDR1 is SGHTA, CDR2 FQGNSA. CDR3 DNA: TGTGCCAGCAGCTTACCCGGGGCCTACAATGAGCAGTTCTTC. It codes for CASSLPGAYNEQFF.

The rearrangement uses TRBV7-8 and TRBJ2-7; TRBD2 agrees at 9 bases. Germline trimming cut 2 bases from V and 6 bases from J; bases unmatched to any gene: 11. This CDR3 is built from 16 residues. Germline CDR1 and CDR2: SGHVS and FQNEAQ. The CDR3 bases are TGTGCCAGCAGCTTAAAAGTGTCGGCTAGCGGGACCGAGCAGTACTTC. Its translation is CASSLKVSASGTEQYF.

V usage is TRBV14 and J usage is TRBJ2-7, with D tentatively TRBD2 (5 bases). The CDR3 has 15 amino acids. V was pared by 4 bases and J by 0 bases, with 13 bases between. From germline, CDR1 is SGHDN and CDR2 FVKESK. In nucleotides, the CDR3 is TGTGCCAGCAGCCCCATGGCGGAGGACTCCTACGAGCAGTACTTC. This translates into CASSPMAEDSYEQYF.

This clone was detected once. Other DNA sequences within the sample encode an identical CDR3. The chain combines TRBV7-9 with TRBJ1-4; unclear D gene. The CDR3 runs to 11 residues. Germline V gene lookup returns CDR1 SEHNR and CDR2 FQNEAQ (reference sequence). V gave up 3 bases and J gave up 8 bases, with 4 bases separating them. The CDR3 nucleotides are TGTGCCAGCAGCTTTGGGGAAAAACTGTTTTTT. It codes for CASSFGEKLFF.

This clone was picked up one time. The V gene is TRBV2, the J gene TRBJ1-3; no firm D call. CDR1 SNHLY and CDR2 FYNNEI come from the germline V gene. The CDR3 contains 19 residues. Trimming took off 6 bases at V and 4 bases at J, with 28 bases between the two ends. This chain's CDR3 is CASSEALLSGPQRGNTIYF. The CDR3 nucleotides are TGTGCCAGCAGCGAGGCCCTTCTCTCCGGGCCCCAGAGAGGAAACACCATATATTTT.

This sequence joins TRBV6-6 and TRBJ2-2; 10 bases match TRBD2. The CDR3 totals 16 residues. The junction had 6 bases not matched to a gene; V was cut back by 6 bases and J by 2 bases. Per the germline V gene, CDR1 is MNHNY and CDR2 is SVGAGI (reference sequence). As DNA, the CDR3 is TGTGCCAGCAGCTCCTCTAGCGGGAGAAACACCGGGGAGCTGTTTTTT. Amino acid sequence: CASSSSSGRNTGELFF.

This chain connects TRBV9 to TRBJ1-2, with 9 positions matching TRBD1. V trimming: 3 bases; J trimming: 2 bases; junction bases outside the gene matches: 11. Germline V gives CDR1 SGDLS, CDR2 YYNGEE. The CDR3 extends over 17 amino acids. The CDR3 bases are TGTGCCAGCAGCGCCAAGGGGACAGGGAATCCCAACTATGGCTACACCTTC. Residues: CASSAKGTGNPNYGYTF.

CDR3 loop: CASRGPRPYEQYF. The CDR3 region has the DNA TGTGCCAGCAGGGGACCTAGGCCCTACGAGCAGTACTTC. J is TRBJ2-7 and V is TRBV6-5, with D tentatively TRBD1 or TRBD2 (5 bases each). Germline V lookup: CDR1 MNHEY, CDR2 SVGAGI. CDR3 length: 13 amino acids. Trimming left V 6 bases short and J 2 bases short, with 11 bases between.

This rearrangement joins TRBV19 to TRBJ2-7, with D possibly called TRBD1 or TRBD2 (5 bases each). The CDR3 is 13 residues long. The germline gives CDR1 LNHDA, CDR2 SQIVND (reference sequence). The V gene lost 3 bases and the J gene lost 3 bases, with 9 bases spanning the gap. CDR3 region: CASSMGPFYEQYF. CDR3 in DNA: TGTGCCAGTAGTATGGGACCTTTCTACGAGCAGTACTTC.